This TCR beta chain was captured in a study of tumor-infiltrating lymphocytes in primary liver carcinoma. Synthesis of TCR beta cDNA was carried out from about 0.55 ug total RNA with a constant-region primer. TCR beta libraries came from three nested multiplex PCR rounds using slightly modified ARM-PCR. It was with TRBV1-TRBV30 forward primers and a C-beta reverse primer that the first two PCR rounds were run, at around 11 cycles each. Each CDR3 protein is one row after TCRdb ran MiXCR on the multiplex PCR reads. The data hold just over 300,000 distinct CDR3 sequences, with nearly 60% observed a single time. Germline assignment: CDR1 SEHNR and CDR2 FQNEAQ (reference sequence). The length of the CDR3 is 15 residues. Losses at the gene ends were 5 bases for V and 10 bases for J; bases not matched to a gene: 14. Blood RNA originated from unsorted whole blood, with germline DNA additionally extracted.

This receptor was taken from a woman aged 25 to 39 with primary liver carcinoma and hepatitis B virus infection. The sequencing sample was made of peripheral blood. The chain has TRBV7-9 and TRBJ2-1, with TRBD1 identical over 7 bases. The CDR3 sequence is CASSLWDTGTAEQFF. In DNA form, the CDR3 reads TGTGCCAGCAGCCTGTGGGATACAGGGACAGCAGAGCAGTTCTTC.